This is a list of T cell receptor beta chains from one sample in a study of blood T cell repertoires in COVID-19. Using immunoSEQ multiplex PCR, the repertoire was profiled, and TCRdb retains in-frame clones only, with some absent. The repertoire includes tens of thousands of clones, 86% of them detected once, and approximately 30% sits in the top ten. Material for sequencing was peripheral blood. The receptors come from a human donor with active COVID-19. The donor label of this sample is uncertain. Both conserved end residues are part of each CDR3. D genes are given only for firm matches. Not every row has a clone size; where given, it reads once, few, many or a size class.

V gene: TRBV7-8
D gene: TRBD2
CDR3 length: 19
J gene: TRBJ2-3
clone size: once
CDR3 protein: CASSLSDSGGEIGSDTQYF
CDR3 DNA: TGTGCCAGCAGCTTATCGGATAGCGGGGGTGAAATCGGGTCGGATACGCAGTATTTT

V gene: TRBV7-2
D gene: -
CDR3 length: 13
J gene: TRBJ2-5
clone size: -
CDR3 protein: CASSFPEGQTQYF
CDR3 DNA: TGTGCCAGCAGCTTTCCGGAGGGGCAGACCCAGTACTTC

V gene: TRBV6-1
D gene: -
CDR3 length: 14
J gene: TRBJ2-7
clone size: -
CDR3 protein: CASSESGLSYEQYF
CDR3 DNA: TGTGCCAGCAGTGAATCTGGGCTATCCTACGAGCAGTACTTC

V gene: TRBV25-1
D gene: TRBD1
CDR3 length: 15
J gene: TRBJ2-2
clone size: -
CDR3 protein: CASTTGQGVKGELFF
CDR3 DNA: TGTGCCAGCACTACGGGACAGGGGGTCAAGGGGGAGCTGTTTTTT

V gene: TRBV14
D gene: TRBD1
CDR3 length: 18
J gene: TRBJ1-6
clone size: few
CDR3 protein: CASSQDLGQGLYNSPLHF
CDR3 DNA: TGTGCCAGCAGCCAAGATTTGGGACAGGGTCTGTATAATTCACCCCTCCACTTT

V gene: TRBV19
D gene: TRBD1
CDR3 length: 14
J gene: TRBJ1-5
clone size: -
CDR3 protein: CATKEQGARQPQHF
CDR3 DNA: TGTGCCACCAAGGAACAGGGGGCGAGACAGCCCCAGCATTTT

V gene: TRBV18
D gene: TRBD1
CDR3 length: 16
J gene: TRBJ2-6
clone size: -
CDR3 protein: CASSPDTGAGANVLTF
CDR3 DNA: TGTGCCAGCTCACCCGATACAGGGGCCGGGGCCAACGTCCTGACTTTC

V gene: TRBV10-3
D gene: TRBD2
CDR3 length: 16
J gene: TRBJ2-7
clone size: -
CDR3 protein: CAIQTRRRGDSYEQYF
CDR3 DNA: TGTGCCATCCAAACTCGGAGGCGGGGGGACTCCTACGAGCAGTACTTC

V gene: TRBV10-3
D gene: TRBD2
CDR3 length: 14
J gene: TRBJ2-2
clone size: -
CDR3 protein: CAIKDPAGIGELFF
CDR3 DNA: TGTGCCATCAAAGACCCAGCGGGGATCGGGGAGCTGTTTTTT

V gene: TRBV24-1
D gene: TRBD2
CDR3 length: 17
J gene: TRBJ2-3
clone size: -
CDR3 protein: CATSDAKLAGGADTQYF
CDR3 DNA: TGTGCCACCAGTGATGCCAAACTAGCGGGAGGCGCAGATACGCAGTATTTT

V gene: TRBV19
D gene: -
CDR3 length: 19
J gene: TRBJ2-5
clone size: -
CDR3 protein: CASSPIGMRRGGHQETQYF
CDR3 DNA: TGTGCCAGTAGTCCCATCGGTATGAGAAGGGGGGGACACCAAGAGACCCAGTACTTC

V gene: TRBV24-1
D gene: TRBD2
CDR3 length: 15
J gene: TRBJ2-1
clone size: -
CDR3 protein: CATSGPSGRSDEQFF
CDR3 DNA: TGTGCCACCAGTGGCCCTAGCGGGAGGAGCGATGAGCAGTTCTTC